The clone carrying this T cell receptor beta chain was detected many times. This sample is drawn from a study of T cell repertoires in cytomegalovirus infection. Study summary: Public signatures in TCR beta pointed to CMV infection and matching HLA type.

V was shortened by 5 bases and J by 0 bases, with 23 bases between the two germline ends. The germline V gene encodes CDR1 SGHVS and CDR2 FNYEAQ. The CDR3 has 20 amino acids. TCRdb re-called the reads with MiXCR, one entry per CDR3 protein. Of approximately 630,000 distinct CDR3 sequences listed, 24% are singletons. The origin of this receptor is a human donor in good health (CMV status not recorded). Some clones in this sample may be carry-over from other donors' samples. Material for sequencing was CD8+ T cells from PBMCs. This chain uses TRBV7-6 with TRBJ2-6; D may match TRBD1 or TRBD2 (5 bases each). The CDR3 nucleotides read TGTGCCAGCAGCCAAAACCGGGACGGACCCCATGACTCTGGGGCCAACGTCCTGACTTTC. As protein: CASSQNRDGPHDSGANVLTF.